This T cell receptor beta chain was obtained from a study of beta chain features in type 1 diabetes. Study summary: Examination covered 100 million to 140 million sorted cells spanning all samples.

Expressed TCRB transcripts were sequenced because the entire RNA isolate underwent reverse transcription. Naive, central memory and regulatory T cell samples came to a mean of approximately 3.3 million reads. Clones were read by immunoSEQ multiplex PCR, and TCRdb kept only the in-frame ones, dropping some. The data hold around 400,000 clones, with over 12% observed a single time. On this clone itself: Its antigen is not known. Other DNA sequences in this sample translate to the same CDR3.

General study findings and limits: In the patient group, naive, central memory and Treg TCRB repertoires seemed more alike than in the healthy donor group.

This CDR3 contains 15 residues. Deletions cut 1 base from V and 4 bases from J, with 11 bases between. Germline lookup yields CDR1 LGHNA and CDR2 YNFKEQ. CD4+ cells of the naive, central memory, regulatory and stem cell-like memory types were sorted via CD45RO/CCR7/CD25/CD127/CD95/CD27. The chain joins TRBV4-2 to TRBJ2-1; D perhaps matches TRBD1 (6 bases). The sequenced sample consisted of naive CD4+ T cells from blood. The clonotype originates from a woman aged 18-29 years in good health. Here the CDR3 reads CASSQATGSYNEQFF. The CDR3, as DNA: TGTGCCAGCAGCCAAGCAACAGGGTCGTACAATGAGCAGTTCTTC.